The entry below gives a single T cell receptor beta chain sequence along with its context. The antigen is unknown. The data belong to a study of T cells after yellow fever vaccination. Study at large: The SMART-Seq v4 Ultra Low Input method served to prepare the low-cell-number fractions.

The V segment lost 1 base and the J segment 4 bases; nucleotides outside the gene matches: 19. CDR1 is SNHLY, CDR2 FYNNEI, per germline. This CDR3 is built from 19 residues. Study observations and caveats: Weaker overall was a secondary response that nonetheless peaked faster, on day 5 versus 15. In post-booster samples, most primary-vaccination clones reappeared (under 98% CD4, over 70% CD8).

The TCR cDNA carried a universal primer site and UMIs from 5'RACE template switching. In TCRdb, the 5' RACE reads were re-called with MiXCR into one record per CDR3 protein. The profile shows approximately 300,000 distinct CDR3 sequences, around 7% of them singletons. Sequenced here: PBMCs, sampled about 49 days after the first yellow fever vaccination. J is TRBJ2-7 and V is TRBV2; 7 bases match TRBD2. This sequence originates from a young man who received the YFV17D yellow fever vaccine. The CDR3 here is CASSEGPLNYGGSGYEQYF. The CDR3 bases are TGTGCCAGCAGTGAAGGGCCCTTAAACTACGGGGGGAGTGGGTACGAGCAGTACTTC.